This T cell receptor beta chain was captured by sequencing in a study of Ad26.COV2.S vaccination and SARS-CoV-2 variants. General study findings and limits: Vaccine recipients surpassed placebo recipients in spike-specific TCR breadth.

The repertoire was sequenced with immunoSEQ multiplex PCR; TCRdb's copy has only in-frame clones and lacks some. The data hold roughly 450,000 clones, with 80% to 95% observed a single time. The ends were cut back, 6 bases at V and 3 bases at J, with 12 bases in the middle. Per the germline V gene, CDR1 is MNHEY and CDR2 is SVGAGI. The CDR3 spans 15 residues. This sample's treatment: around 19 received Ad26.COV2.S at low or high dose, single or two shots; 5 received placebo; per-sample allocation not given. Collection of samples fell on day 63 after the first vaccine or placebo injection. The study used a vaccine consisting of an Ad26 vector that expressed Wuhan-strain SARS-CoV-2 spike. Note on this clone: Its specificity is unknown.

The origin of this receptor is a person aged 18-60 years who received the Ad26.COV2.S COVID-19 vaccine or a placebo. The sample here was peripheral blood, taken in a trial of Ad26.COV2.S vaccine versus placebo. This chain uses TRBV6-5 with TRBJ1-6, with D maybe TRBD1 (5 bases). The CDR3 nucleotides read TGTGCCAGCAGCCTCGGGACGGACTATAATTCACCCCTCCACTTT. Its translation: CASSLGTDYNSPLHF.